Sequencing of this T cell receptor (beta chain) was carried out in a study of cytomegalovirus exposure and HLA in healthy donors. Study in general: Some 180 million T cells yielded some 120 million unique TCR beta sequences in earlier analysis.

Study results and caveats: Reportedly, TCR beta sequences accurately predicted HLA-A and HLA-B alleles in most subjects. Diagnosis of cytomegalovirus status made by the classifier reportedly showed high specificity and sensitivity. A later analysis reportedly identified an Asian-associated ancestry cluster as carrying fewer N-insertions than the approximately 620-donor mean.

About this clone: Antigen unknown.

Germline assignment: CDR1 SGHDT and CDR2 YYEEEE. V lost 3 bases to trimming and J lost 4 bases; unmatched junction nucleotides: 9. The CDR3 is 16 residues long. PCR used 60 Vbeta primers and 13 Jbeta primers. Assay: immunoSEQ multiplex PCR; the TCRdb copy retains only in-frame clones and omits some. The table has about 140,000 clones, more than 65% seen once. The chain employs TRBV5-6 and TRBJ1-4; 7 bases fit TRBD1. The sample consisted of PBMCs. The TCR comes from a woman aged 25 to 39 in good health and CMV-seronegative. The CDR3 loop reads CASSSLVQGVNEKLFF. The CDR3 DNA follows: TGTGCCAGCAGCTCCCTGGTGCAGGGGGTTAATGAAAAACTGTTTTTT.